Detailed here is one T cell receptor beta chain. Participants came from some 23 US areas, aged roughly 18 to 89 years. Libraries were prepared by immunoSEQ multiplex PCR; TCRdb keeps only in-frame clonotypes and omits some of them. In the table there are around 300,000 clones, about 87% of which are singletons. This specimen comes from a study of blood T cell repertoires in COVID-19. Turning to the study itself: Acute and convalescent COVID-19 samples came from the United States, Italy and Spain.

This CDR3 spans 13 amino acids. Trimming cost V 5 bases and J 4 bases, with 11 bases left between them. Germline lookup yields CDR1 MNHEY and CDR2 SMNVEV (reference sequence). The clonotype comes from a man younger than 45 who had recovered from COVID-19. Sample: PBMCs or T cells enriched from blood (not recorded which). The chain recombines TRBV27 with TRBJ2-5; D is undetermined. DNA of the CDR3: TGTGCCAGCAGTCGCCTAACTGGAGAGACCCAGTACTTC. Amino acids: CASSRLTGETQYF.